Following are 26 T cell receptor beta chains from one sample sequenced in a study of T-cell reconstitution after alpha-beta-depleted transplantation in children. Unique molecular identifiers were incorporated into the prepared TCRbeta library. TCRdb redid the calling of the PCR reads with MiXCR, one entry per CDR3 protein. Of fewer than 500,000 distinct CDR3 sequences listed, roughly 43% are singletons. The sample consisted of PBMCs, taken before TCRalphabeta/CD19-depleted stem cell transplant. Source of these receptors: a girl aged 2 to 9 with aplastic anemia, due to receive a stem cell transplant.

This clonotype was counted at least ten times. The chain carries TRBV7-8 and TRBJ2-7; 10 bases line up with TRBD2. The CDR3 spans 16 residues. J lost 4 bases, V lost 5 bases, and 11 bases had no gene match. Germline assignment: CDR1 SGHVS and CDR2 FQNEAQ. The DNA for the CDR3 is TGTGCCAGCAGCCCTCCCGCTAGCGGGAGAATTTACGAGCAGTACTTC. Translation gives CASSPPASGRIYEQYF.

This clonotype was counted a few times. The chain uses TRBV4-3 and TRBJ2-3; no clear D gene. This CDR3 has 18 amino acids. Germline-derived CDR1 and CDR2 are LGHNA and YSLEER. Trimming pared 0 bases from V and 2 bases from J, leaving 18 bases between. The DNA for the CDR3 is TGCGCCAGCAGCCAAGACCTACGACTGCCAACTAACACAGATACGCAGTATTTT. It specifies CASSQDLRLPTNTDTQYF.

This clonotype was counted a few times. J is TRBJ2-5 and V is TRBV4-1, with 10 bases lining up with TRBD2. This CDR3 region has 15 residues. Trimming took 6 bases from V and 5 from J; bases not matched to a gene: 9. Germline V gene data show CDR1 as MGHRA and CDR2 as YSYEKL. The CDR3 here is CASSGTSVGTETQYF. The DNA of the CDR3 is TGCGCCAGCAGTGGGACTAGCGTAGGTACGGAGACCCAGTACTTC.

The chain has TRBV7-9 and TRBJ2-7, with D possibly TRBD2 on 5 matching bases. Trimming removed 8 bases at V and 5 bases at J, with 16 bases between. Germline lookup yields CDR1 SEHNR and CDR2 FQNEAQ (reference sequence). The CDR3 contains 13 residues. In DNA, the CDR3 is TGTGCCAGCGTCTGGGAGTACGGGGACGAGCAGTACTTC. It is translated as CASVWEYGDEQYF.

The rearrangement links TRBV4-1 to TRBJ2-3, with 8 bases identical to TRBD2. Germline V CDR1 and CDR2: MGHRA, YSYEKL. V trimming: 1 base; J trimming: 3 bases; junction bases outside the gene matches: 6. The CDR3 consists of 16 residues. For the CDR3, the DNA is TGCGCCAGCAGCCAAGTAATAAGCGGGAGTACAGATACGCAGTATTTT. Translating gives CASSQVISGSTDTQYF.

A remark on this clonotype: At one end, the junction sequence differs from germline, possibly due to a read error. This sequence joins TRBV11-2 and TRBJ1-1; D gene unclear. This CDR3 is built from 14 residues. CDR1 is SGHAT, CDR2 FQNNGV, per germline. CDR3 DNA: TGTGCCAGCAGCTTGTACTCCACGAACACTGAACCTTTCTTT. Protein product: CASSLYSTNTEPFF.

This clonotype was counted ten times or more. This chain uses TRBV4-3 with TRBJ2-7; D perhaps matches TRBD2 (6 bases). The CDR3 has 16 amino acids. Trimming left V 4 bases short and J 3 bases short, with 19 bases between. Germline CDR1 is LGHNA and CDR2 is YSLEER. CDR3 nucleotides: TGCGCCAGCAGCCGGGGGACGGGGGTCGTGGACTACGAGCAGTACTTC. The encoded protein is CASSRGTGVVDYEQYF.

This clonotype was observed a few times. This chain links TRBV20-1 with TRBJ2-7, with D maybe TRBD2 (7 bases). The CDR3 totals 14 residues. Germline CDR1 and CDR2: DFQATT and SNEGSKA (reference sequence). V was clipped by 6 bases and J by 2 bases, with 17 bases between them. The DNA of the CDR3 is TGCAGTGCGGGGAGGGGGGGCCCCGCCTACGAGCAGTACTTC. Amino acids: CSAGRGGPAYEQYF.

This clonotype has a count of ten or more. The genes are TRBV28 and TRBJ2-7; 7 nucleotides line up with TRBD1. V was pared by 6 bases and J by 2 bases, with 7 bases of the junction left unmatched. The germline gives CDR1 MDHEN, CDR2 SYDVKM. The CDR3 has 14 amino acids. The CDR3 DNA reads as TGTGCCAGCAGCTTAAGGGGGCCCCCCTACGAGCAGTACTTC. Its translation: CASSLRGPPYEQYF.

This chain joins TRBV20-1 and TRBJ1-1, with 9 bases lining up with TRBD1. Germline CDR1 DFQATT, CDR2 SNEGSKA (reference sequence). This CDR3 has 17 amino acids. V gave up 0 bases and J gave up 4 bases; unmatched junction bases: 12. In DNA form, the CDR3 reads TGCAGTGCTAGAGAATTCCCGGGACAGGGAGGAGGCACTGAAGCTTTCTTT. Its protein is CSAREFPGQGGGTEAFF.

The chain links TRBV2 to TRBJ2-3; D is unresolved. Germline CDR1 reads SNHLY; CDR2 reads FYNNEI. The germline V and J ends were trimmed by 7 bases and 9 bases, with 23 bases remaining between them. There are 15 residues in the CDR3. The CDR3 spells CASILDAAPLDTQYF. The CDR3 region has the DNA TGTGCCAGCATCCTGGACGCGGCCCCATTGGACACGCAGTATTTT. Combining the CDR3 with reference TRBV2 and TRBJ2-3 gives the whole variable domain EPEVTQTPSHQVTQMGQEVILRCVPISNHLYFYWYRQILGQKVEFLVSFYNNEISEKSEIFDDQFSVERPDGSNFTLKIRSTKLEDSAMYFCASILDAAPLDTQYFGPGTRLTVL.

In this sample, this clonotype turned up many times. This chain uses TRBV24-1 with TRBJ2-1; 7 nucleotides match TRBD1. The germline V gene has CDR1 KGHDR and CDR2 SFDVKD. This CDR3 region has 17 residues. The J segment lost 4 bases and the V segment lost 3 bases, leaving 11 bases of the junction unmatched. CDR3 DNA: TGTGCCACCAGTGATCCGGCAGGGGGACCACCGTACAATGAGCAGTTCTTC. Protein sequence: CATSDPAGGPPYNEQFF.

The chain combines TRBV2 with TRBJ2-7; possibly TRBD1 or TRBD2 for D (5 bases each). The germline CDR1 and CDR2 sequences are SNHLY and FYNNEI. The CDR3 loop spans 15 amino acids. The V end lost 8 bases, the J end lost 6 bases, and 23 bases lay between the germline ends. This chain's CDR3 is CASDSNEPGPLEQYF. In DNA form, the CDR3 reads TGTGCCAGCGATAGTAATGAGCCGGGGCCCCTCGAGCAGTACTTC.

In its sample, this clonotype was seen a few times. This chain connects TRBV27 to TRBJ1-2; D remains unclear. The ends were cut back, 4 bases at V and 6 bases at J, with 15 bases in the middle. Germline V gives CDR1 MNHEY, CDR2 SMNVEV (reference sequence). The CDR3 consists of 14 residues. The CDR3 here is CASSSLTAVHGYTF. CDR3 bases: TGTGCCAGCAGTTCCTTGACCGCGGTCCATGGCTACACCTTC.

The rearrangement uses TRBV20-1 and TRBJ1-2; D perhaps matches TRBD1 (5 bases). The CDR3 is 17 residues long. Germline CDR1 is DFQATT and CDR2 is SNEGSKA (reference sequence). The V end lost 3 bases, the J end lost 4 bases, and 24 bases lay between the germline ends. CDR3 nucleotide sequence: TGCAGTGCTAGCGAGTTAAGGGGTAACTCGTGGGGCTATGGCTACACCTTC. Translation: CSASELRGNSWGYGYTF.

This clonotype occurred many times. The chain uses TRBV5-1 and TRBJ2-5; TRBD2 might be the D (5 bases). The CDR3 covers 14 residues. Trimming cost V 2 bases and J 1 base, with 9 bases left between them. CDR1 SGHRS and CDR2 YFSETQ come from the germline V gene. The chain's CDR3 is CASSLAVTQETQYF. In DNA form, the CDR3 reads TGCGCCAGCAGCTTAGCGGTTACCCAAGAGACCCAGTACTTC.

The chain has TRBV11-2 and TRBJ2-1; D may be TRBD2 (7 bases). Germline CDR1 is SGHAT and CDR2 is FQNNGV. V lost 1 base to trimming and J lost 7 bases, with 11 bases between them. The CDR3 extends over 14 amino acids. The chain's CDR3 is CASSLVGGPNEQFF. The CDR3 bases are TGTGCCAGCAGCTTAGTCGGGGGGCCGAATGAGCAGTTCTTC.

This rearrangement joins TRBV6-4 to TRBJ2-5; TRBD2 matches at 8 bases. There are 17 residues in the CDR3. From germline, CDR1 is MRHNA and CDR2 SNTAGT. J lost 4 bases, V lost 7 bases, and 17 bases had no gene match. CDR3 region: CASIEKGDPGGAETQYF. CDR3 nucleotides: TGTGCCAGCATCGAGAAAGGAGACCCGGGAGGGGCAGAGACCCAGTACTTC.

The V call is TRBV5-6, the J call TRBJ2-3; 8 bases are shared with TRBD1. The length of the CDR3 is 15 residues. The V gene end was trimmed by 5 bases and the J gene end by 1 base; junction bases not matched to a gene: 6. CDR1 and CDR2 from the germline V gene are SGHDT and YYEEEE. DNA of the CDR3: TGTGCCAGCAGACTGGACAGGGCCCGCACAGATACGCAGTATTTT. Amino acids: CASRLDRARTDTQYF.

This rearrangement joins TRBV20-1 to TRBJ1-3, with D possibly being TRBD1 (5 bases). Germline V gene lookup returns CDR1 DFQATT and CDR2 SNEGSKA (reference sequence). V lost 3 bases and J 2 bases, leaving 8 bases between the germline ends. This CDR3 comprises 13 residues. The CDR3 here is CSASGGAGNTIYF. CDR3 sequence (DNA): TGCAGTGCTAGTGGAGGGGCTGGAAACACCATATATTTT.

The V gene is TRBV13, the J gene TRBJ2-7; D is possibly TRBD1 (6 bases). Trimming removed 5 bases from V and 0 bases from J, with 11 bases in between. CDR3 length: 14 amino acids. Germline V lookup: CDR1 PRHDT, CDR2 FYEKMQ (reference sequence). The DNA of the CDR3 is TGTGCCAGCAGCGCCCGGGACACCTCCTACGAGCAGTACTTC. It translates to CASSARDTSYEQYF.

The chain combines TRBV7-9 with TRBJ1-1; a possible D gene is TRBD1 (6 bases). This CDR3 region has 16 residues. The germline V gene has CDR1 SEHNR and CDR2 FQNEAQ (reference sequence). V was clipped by 7 bases and J by 3 bases, with 21 bases between them. The CDR3 loop is CASIPTSRGWDTEAFF. In nucleotides, the CDR3 is TGTGCCAGCATACCCACAAGCAGGGGTTGGGACACTGAAGCTTTCTTT.

A few counts support this clonotype. The CDR3 is CASSQPDFKETQYF. The CDR3 DNA reads as TGTGCCAGCAGCCAGCCCGACTTTAAAGAGACCCAGTACTTC. V is TRBV4-2 and J is TRBJ2-5, with D unclear. The germline CDR1 and CDR2 sequences are LGHNA and YNFKEQ. Trimming removed 3 bases from V and 3 bases from J, with 11 bases in between. The CDR3 extends over 14 amino acids.

This chain uses TRBV11-2 with TRBJ2-5; a weak D match, TRBD2 (6 bases). Germline assignment: CDR1 SGHAT and CDR2 FQNNGV. CDR3 size: 17 residues. Trimming removed 1 base from V and 5 bases from J, with 20 bases in between. The chain's CDR3 is CASSLGTNAARLETQYF. Written as DNA, the CDR3 is TGTGCCAGCAGCTTAGGGACTAATGCGGCCCGTCTGGAGACCCAGTACTTC.

This chain connects TRBV18 to TRBJ1-1; D is perhaps TRBD1 (5 bases). Germline CDR1 is KGHSH and CDR2 is LQKENI. The CDR3 runs to 17 residues. V dropped 2 bases and J dropped 5 bases, with 21 bases sitting between them. Here the CDR3 DNA reads TGTGCCAGCTCACCAAGTCTCCCTGGGACTTCGGGGACTGAAGCTTTCTTT. Translated, it gives CASSPSLPGTSGTEAFF.

This clonotype was observed a handful of times. V usage is TRBV7-8 and J usage is TRBJ2-7, with 15 positions matching TRBD2. V shed 3 bases and J 5 bases; nucleotides not matched to a gene: 20. This CDR3 has 21 amino acids. CDR1 is SGHVS, CDR2 FQNEAQ, per germline. The CDR3 DNA is TGTGCCAGCAGCTTCCCCGGGACTAGCGGGAGGAGGGCCCCACTCCCCCACGAGCAGTACTTC. Residues: CASSFPGTSGRRAPLPHEQYF.